The rows below give T cell receptor beta chains drawn from one sample of a study of beta chain features in type 1 diabetes. The method was immunoSEQ multiplex PCR; TCRdb's version includes in-frame clones alone and lacks a portion of them. The profile covers around 160,000 clones, with around 63% appearing a single time and roughly 0.089% taken by the ten largest. Source material: naive CD4+ T cells from blood. The receptors here all came from a man aged 25-45 years with type 1 diabetes. Each CDR3 is given with its conserved first and last residue. The D gene is left open where the match is weak. Only some rows state a clone size, as once, few, many or a class for expanded clones.

j_call | v_call | clone_size | d_call | cdr3_aa | cdr3_nt
TRBJ2-1 | TRBV9 | . | . | CASSVASGYNEQFF | TGTGCCAGCAGCGTAGCATCAGGTTACAATGAGCAGTTCTTC
TRBJ2-3 | TRBV1 | . | . | CTSSLRVAGGTDTQYF | .
TRBJ2-4 | TRBV7-9 | . | . | CASSPTPTDETKNIQYF | TGTGCCAGCAGCCCGACTCCGACAGACGAGACCAAAAACATTCAGTACTTC
TRBJ2-7 | TRBV5-1 | . | . | CASSIYEQYF | TGCGCCAGCAGCATCTACGAGCAGTACTTC
TRBJ1-2 | TRBV11-2 | . | . | CASSPIRGSTNYGYTF | TGTGCCAGCAGCCCTATTCGAGGATCAACCAACTATGGCTACACCTTC
TRBJ2-1 | TRBV18 | . | . | CASSRGTVDEQFF | TGTGCCAGCTCACGGGGTACCGTAGATGAGCAGTTCTTC
TRBJ2-5 | TRBV7-9 | . | . | CASSLGEWEETQYF | TGTGCCAGCAGCTTAGGGGAATGGGAAGAGACCCAGTACTTC
TRBJ1-2 | TRBV19 | . | . | CASSIGTEYGYTF | TGTGCCAGTAGTATTGGGACGGAGTATGGCTACACCTTC
TRBJ2-5 | TRBV2 | . | TRBD2 | CASSRLADGETQYF | TGTGCCAGCAGCCGACTAGCGGACGGGGAGACCCAGTACTTC
TRBJ2-2 | TRBV20-1 | . | . | CSATAYPGLFF | TGCAGTGCCACGGCTTATCCTGGGCTGTTTTTT
TRBJ2-7 | TRBV7-9 | few | . | CASSLVGVDLYEQYF | TGTGCCAGCAGCTTAGTAGGGGTAGATCTGTACGAGCAGTACTTC